Given below is one T cell receptor (beta chain) in context. This clone was counted between two and nine times. Its target antigen remains unknown. It has no much larger one-base neighbor in the sample; base qualities were not kept. Each donor gave one peripheral blood draw, roughly 120 mL on average, collected into heparinised tubes. A BD FACSAria II was used to sort naive, central memory, regulatory and stem cell-like memory CD4+ T cells with a panel that included CD45RO, CCR7, CD25, CD127, CD95 and CD27. All sorted populations exceeded 98% purity. PBMCs were separated immediately by Lymphoprep density gradient centrifugation and were stained directly, without being cultured. To minimize batch effects, samples were stained and sorted in pairs, one healthy donor with one patient per experiment. This sample is part of a study of beta chain features in type 1 diabetes (dated by TCRdb to the late 2010s). About the investigation overall: No differences in mean age, gender distribution, total cell number or subset yield were found between patients and healthy donors. A total of 100 million to 110 million sorted cells were examined across all samples, and a strong correlation was observed between cell number per subset and RNA yield. Regulatory and stem cell-like memory subsets were isolated from only 8 patients and about eight healthy donors, whereas naive and central memory subsets came from all 30 or so donors. In the study, TCRB repertoires of sorted circulating CD4+ T cell subsets from recently diagnosed type 1 diabetes patients were compared with those of matched healthy donors.

Summary of the overall study and its limitations: Fewer insertions and more nucleotide deletions at VDJ recombination sites were observed in patients with type 1 diabetes, implying thymic rearrangement abnormalities. Only small numbers of individuals were included in the HLA sub-analyses, which left unresolved whether HLA type had any influence on TCRB rearrangement. Shorter templates might have been favored by PCR, but patient and control samples were amplified and corrected together, so both groups would have been affected equally by any skew. In all four CD4+ subsets, TCRB CDR3 length was moderately but significantly shorter in type 1 diabetes patients. Sequencing cDNA rather than genomic DNA could over-represent highly expressing activated cells, although activation and CD3 levels did not differ between groups. Naive, central memory and regulatory TCRB repertoires appeared more similar among patients than among healthy donors.

The entire isolated RNA was reverse transcribed using the High Capacity cDNA Reverse Transcription Kit, and thus expressed TCRB transcripts were sequenced. Deep immunoSEQ sequencing was performed on naive, central memory and regulatory T cell samples, with an average of around 3.5 million total reads per sample. After sorted cells were lysed in RLT buffer, RNA was extracted with DNase-treated RNeasy Micro or Mini kits, with the choice depending on cell number. Each cell subset was processed separately to prevent cross-contamination, with patient and healthy donor samples processed together. The immunoSEQ multiplex PCR was used to amplify TCRB sequences from cDNA, generating 87-bp fragments that spanned the CDR3 region. The amplicons were sequenced using the Illumina HiSeq platform. The study's own analysis went as follows. PCR bias was corrected computationally using synthetic template baselines, and reads within Hamming distance 2 were collapsed, with unmergeable singletons discarded. Reads were aligned against IMGT so that V, D and J genes, CDR3 length and insertions or deletions at six rearrangement sites could be assigned. Within each subset, clonotype counts were normalized to the number of sorted cells before true diversity and Gini coefficients were calculated with the tcR R package. Repertoire sharing was quantified using the overlap coefficient calculated on TCRB nucleotide sequences. As a proxy for the pre-selection repertoire, out-of-frame TCRB sequences from naive cells were analyzed. TCRdb took this table from immuneACCESS and kept in-frame rearrangements with V and J called. Such tables lack part of the clones; where checked against another copy, unresolved V genes explain under half of the gap, and the rest is unexplained. Clone size and V and J calls were adopted from that table, with D and trimming inferred from the DNA. This sample gives around 260,000 clones in total; roughly 22% of them show up just once. The ten largest clones capture 0.028% of the sample.

Sequenced sample: naive CD4+ T cells from blood. The intended sense of this specimen's cell subset or site label: true naive CD4+ T cells. The source of this sequence is a woman aged 40 to 55 with type 1 diabetes.

This receptor has the CDR3 CASTREADTQYF. The sequenced DNA: TGTGCCAGCACCCGGGAAGCAGATACGCAGTATTTT. The sequence is built from TRBV7-9 and TRBJ2-3, and possibly TRBD2, on 5 matching bases. CDR3 length: 12 amino acids, cysteine to phenylalanine. Only the CDR3 portion is preserved as DNA: 36 bases, with reading frame beginning at the first base. Trimming takes 7 bases from V and 4 bases from J, and the germline ends sit 9 bases apart. As encoded in the germline V gene (reference sequence), CDR1 is SEHNR while CDR2 is FQNEAQ.